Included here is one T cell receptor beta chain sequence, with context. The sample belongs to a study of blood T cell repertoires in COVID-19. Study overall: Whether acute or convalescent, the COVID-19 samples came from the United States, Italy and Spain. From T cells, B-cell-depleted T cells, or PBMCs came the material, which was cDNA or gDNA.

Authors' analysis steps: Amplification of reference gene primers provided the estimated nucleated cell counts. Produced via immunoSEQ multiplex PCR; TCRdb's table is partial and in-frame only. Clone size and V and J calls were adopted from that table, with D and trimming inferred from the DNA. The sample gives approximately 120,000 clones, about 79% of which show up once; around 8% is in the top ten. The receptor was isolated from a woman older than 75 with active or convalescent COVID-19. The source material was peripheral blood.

Here the CDR3 DNA reads TGTGCCAGCAGTGCACTCTCCGGGACTAGCGGGAGGGCCTGGGCGGAAGAGACCCAGTACTTC. Its translation: CASSALSGTSGRAWAEETQYF. The J gene is TRBJ2-5, the V gene TRBV27; TRBD2 aligns across 16 bases. Germline V lookup: CDR1 MNHEY, CDR2 SMNVEV (reference sequence). This CDR3 contains 21 residues. V shed 5 bases and J 3 bases; nucleotides not matched to a gene: 18.